The clone carrying this TCR beta chain was seen only a few times. Its antigen remains unidentified. This sample stems from a study of blood T cells in healthy people across ages. Study outcomes and limitations: In the absence of known donor CMV status, changes in expanded clonotypes were possibly confounded.

Extractions gave at least 5 micrograms of total RNA per sample. Together with a sample-barcoded 5' primer, a J-beta primer mix was included in a second PCR lasting about 6 to 12 cycles. The authors tagged each cDNA molecule using a template-switch adaptor with 12 random nucleotides. In TCRdb, the 5' RACE reads were re-called with MiXCR into one record per CDR3 protein. The sample includes 1.5 million to 2 million distinct CDR3 sequences, about two fifths of them seen just once. Sequences were obtained from blood. The sequence was collected from a human donor in good health.

DNA for the CDR3: TGTGCCAGCAGCTTAGCTGGGGGTCTTATAGGAGCTTTCTTT. Protein sequence: CASSLAGGLIGAFF. The V gene is TRBV7-9, the J gene TRBJ1-1; D is perhaps TRBD1 (5 bases). V lost 0 bases and J lost 10, with 15 bases in between. The CDR3 contains 14 residues. From germline, CDR1 is SEHNR and CDR2 FQNEAQ (reference sequence). Full variable domain (missing parts from reference TRBV7-9 and TRBJ1-1): DTGVSQNPRHKITKRGQNVTFRCDPISEHNRLYWYRQTLGQGPEFLTYFQNEAQLEKSRLLSDRFSAERPKGSFSTLEIQRTEQGDSAMYLCASSLAGGLIGAFFGQGTRLTVV.